A single sample gave rise to the 23 T cell receptor beta chains below, sequenced in a study of blood T cell repertoires in COVID-19. TCRdb's copy holds only in-frame clones and misses some; the assay was immunoSEQ multiplex PCR. Of roughly 350,000 clones detected, around 91% appear once; the ten largest clones hold around 3.5%. Sequencing input: peripheral blood. These receptors were obtained from a woman under 30 who had recovered from COVID-19.

This clone appeared a single time. V usage is TRBV6-2 or TRBV6-3 and J usage is TRBJ2-5; TRBD2 matches at 10 bases. V shed 5 bases, J shed 6 bases, and the junction held 6 bases outside the gene matches. The germline V gene encodes CDR1 MNHEY and CDR2 SVGEGT. The CDR3 runs 14 residues. In nucleotides, the CDR3 is TGTGCCAGCAGTGGCGGGACTAGCGTTAAGACCCAGTACTTC. It yields the protein CASSGGTSVKTQYF.

A remark on this clone: Other DNA sequences in this sample translate to the same CDR3. J is TRBJ1-4 and V is TRBV18, with D perhaps TRBD1 (5 bases). Looked up from germline, CDR1 is KGHSH and CDR2 is LQKENI. This CDR3 is 15 amino acids long. Trimming pared 0 bases from V and 5 bases from J, leaving 10 bases between. In DNA, the CDR3 is TGTGCCAGCTCACCACCGGGGCAGCGAAATGAAAAACTGTTTTTT. Translated: CASSPPGQRNEKLFF.

For the CDR3, the DNA is TGCAGCGTATCCAGCGGAACCTTC. Its translation is CSVSSGTF. The V call is TRBV29-1, the J call TRBJ1-2; D gene uncertain. Germline V gene lookup returns CDR1 SQVTM and CDR2 ANQGSEA. The ends were cut back, 6 bases at V and 14 bases at J, with 10 bases in the middle. CDR3 length: 8 amino acids.

This chain joins TRBV11-3 and TRBJ1-1; 7 bases agree with TRBD1. The CDR3 has 15 amino acids. Per germline, CDR1 SGHNT and CDR2 YENEEA. The junction had 4 bases not matched to a gene; V was cut back by 2 bases and J by 1 base. The CDR3 region has the DNA TGTGCCAGCAGCTTAAGGGGGCGGGGGAACACTGAAGCTTTCTTT. It yields the protein CASSLRGRGNTEAFF.

The chain carries TRBV2 and TRBJ1-3; D is possibly TRBD1 (6 bases). The germline V and J ends were trimmed by 4 bases and 0 bases, with 10 bases remaining between them. The germline V gene encodes CDR1 SNHLY and CDR2 FYNNEI. The CDR3 has 15 residues. CDR3 protein: CASSADRFSGNTIYF. The DNA of the CDR3 is TGTGCCAGCAGTGCGGACAGATTCTCTGGAAACACCATATATTTT.

The chain is built from TRBV12-3 or TRBV12-4 and TRBJ2-3, with D possibly being TRBD2 (6 bases). The CDR3 runs to 11 residues. Trimming removed 6 bases at V and 8 bases at J, with 9 bases between. The CDR3 DNA sequence: TGTGCCAGCAGCCCGGGGGTTACGCAGTATTTT. Its translation: CASSPGVTQYF.

The V gene is TRBV2, the J gene TRBJ2-3, with TRBD2 matching over 9 bases. Trimming at V came to 5 bases and at J to 1 base, leaving 4 bases not matched to a gene. The CDR3 extends over 15 amino acids. CDR1 and CDR2 from the germline V gene are SNHLY and FYNNEI. The CDR3: CASSLGLAGTDTQYF. CDR3 sequence (DNA): TGTGCCAGCAGTTTGGGACTAGCCGGCACAGATACGCAGTATTTT. The whole variable domain, remainder taken from reference TRBV2 and TRBJ2-3, is EPEVTQTPSHQVTQMGQEVILRCVPISNHLYFYWYRQILGQKVEFLVSFYNNEISEKSEIFDDQFSVERPDGSNFTLKIRSTKLEDSAMYFCASSLGLAGTDTQYFGPGTRLTVL.

J is TRBJ2-2 and V is TRBV13, with TRBD2 identical over 14 bases. This CDR3 has 18 amino acids. The germline gives CDR1 PRHDT, CDR2 FYEKMQ (reference sequence). V trimming: 5 bases; J trimming: 3 bases; junction bases outside the gene matches: 8. The CDR3 sequence: CASSPRLAGGPDTGELFF. In DNA form, the CDR3 reads TGTGCCAGCAGCCCTAGACTAGCGGGAGGGCCGGACACCGGGGAGCTGTTTTTT.

The V call is TRBV3-1 (or the pseudogene TRBV3-2), the J call TRBJ2-1, with TRBD2 identical over 13 bases. This CDR3 comprises 15 residues. The trim removed 4 bases at V and 9 bases at J, leaving 6 bases unmatched. Germline assignment: CDR1 LGHDT and CDR2 YNNKEL (reference sequence). DNA for the CDR3: TGTGCCAGCAGCCTAACTAGCGGGAGGGCCACTGAGCAGTTCTTC. This gives the protein CASSLTSGRATEQFF.

The chain has TRBV19 and TRBJ2-2; TRBD2 matches 8 bases. Trimming cost V 7 bases and J 0 bases; bases outside gene matches: 4. This CDR3 is 15 amino acids long. Looked up from germline, CDR1 is LNHDA and CDR2 is SQIVND (reference sequence). CDR3 DNA: TGTGCCAGTACCGCGCGGGGGGCGAACACCGGGGAGCTGTTTTTT. Protein: CASTARGANTGELFF.

The chain joins TRBV6-5 to TRBJ1-6; 7 positions agree with TRBD1. The CDR3 extends over 15 amino acids. Looked up from germline, CDR1 is MNHEY and CDR2 is SVGAGI. The V segment lost 7 bases and the J segment 10 bases; nucleotides outside the gene matches: 13. The CDR3 DNA sequence: TGTGCCAGCACCTACGTGGGACAGATCAGCTCACCCCTCCACTTT. Protein: CASTYVGQISSPLHF.

The gene calls are TRBV5-1 and TRBJ2-3; 9 positions agree with TRBD1. This CDR3 is built from 16 residues. Trimming cost V 6 bases and J 0 bases; bases outside gene matches: 8. Germline V gene data show CDR1 as SGHRS and CDR2 as YFSETQ. The CDR3 DNA is TGCGCCAGCACATATACGGGACAGGGAAGCACAGATACGCAGTATTTT. Residues: CASTYTGQGSTDTQYF. Full variable domain (missing parts from reference TRBV5-1 and TRBJ2-3): KAGVTQTPRYLIKTRGQQVTLSCSPISGHRSVSWYQQTPGQGLQFLFEYFSETQRNKGNFPGRFSGRQFSNSRSEMNVSTLELGDSALYLCASTYTGQGSTDTQYFGPGTRLTVL.

The rearrangement links TRBV30 to TRBJ2-3; 7 positions agree with TRBD2. The V gene's germline CDR1 is GTSNPN and CDR2 SVGIG (reference sequence). The CDR3 runs 11 residues. The V gene end was trimmed by 8 bases and the J gene end by 7 bases; junction bases not matched to a gene: 6. DNA of the CDR3: TGTGCCGGGGGGGGGACTAATACGCAGTATTTT. It translates to CAGGGTNTQYF.

The chain carries TRBV19 and TRBJ2-1; 8 positions agree with TRBD2. V was pared by 8 bases and J by 1 base, with 7 bases of the junction left unmatched. This CDR3 region has 15 residues. CDR1 and CDR2 from the germline V gene are LNHDA and SQIVND (reference sequence). The CDR3 loop reads CASRGGRLSYNEQFF. Written as DNA, the CDR3 is TGTGCCAGTCGTGGCGGGAGGCTATCCTACAATGAGCAGTTCTTC.

The V gene is TRBV27, the J gene TRBJ1-2; TRBD1 matches at 7 bases. The V gene's germline CDR1 is MNHEY and CDR2 SMNVEV (reference sequence). This CDR3 is 20 amino acids long. Losses at the gene ends were 5 bases for V and 4 bases for J; bases not matched to a gene: 25. The CDR3 sequence is CASSPKRPLVPGGFSYGYTF. The CDR3 DNA follows: TGTGCCAGCAGTCCCAAGCGTCCCCTCGTTCCAGGGGGATTTTCCTATGGCTACACCTTC.

A single count supports this clone. The CDR3 region is CASSARDRGRLTSVREQYV. Written as DNA, the CDR3 is TGTGCCAGCAGTGCCCGGGACAGGGGTCGACTTACTTCTGTAAGAGAGCAGTACGTC. The chain couples TRBV6-1 to TRBJ2-7, with 10 bases that match TRBD1. The CDR3 is 19 residues long. From germline, CDR1 is MNHNS and CDR2 SASEGT. The V gene end was trimmed by 4 bases and the J gene end by 7 bases; junction bases not matched to a gene: 22.

The V and J genes are TRBV9 and TRBJ2-3; D is possibly TRBD1 (6 bases). Trimming pared 3 bases from V and 6 bases from J, leaving 14 bases between. There are 14 residues in the CDR3. CDR1 and CDR2 (germline): SGDLS, YYNGEE. The CDR3 loop is CASSETGLRDTQYF. CDR3 DNA sequence: TGTGCCAGCAGCGAAACAGGGCTACGGGATACGCAGTATTTT.

The rearrangement uses TRBV7-9 and TRBJ2-5; 8 bases align to TRBD1. V shed 5 bases and J 2 bases; nucleotides not matched to a gene: 13. Per the germline V gene, CDR1 is SEHNR and CDR2 is FQNEAQ (reference sequence). The CDR3 has 17 amino acids. The CDR3 here is CASSHPPGTGHQETQYF. In nucleotides, the CDR3 is TGTGCCAGCAGCCATCCCCCCGGGACAGGCCATCAAGAGACCCAGTACTTC.

V is TRBV24-1 and J is TRBJ2-3, with a possible D match to TRBD1 (6 bases). V lost 8 bases and J lost 0, with 8 bases in between. The germline V gene encodes CDR1 KGHDR and CDR2 SFDVKD. The CDR3 spans 13 residues. DNA of the CDR3: TGTGCCACCAAGGGGGTAAGCACAGATACGCAGTATTTT. Translating gives CATKGVSTDTQYF.

V usage is TRBV20-1 and J usage is TRBJ2-5; TRBD2 aligns across 7 bases. Germline V gene lookup returns CDR1 DFQATT and CDR2 SNEGSKA (reference sequence). This CDR3 comprises 11 residues. The ends lost 7 bases at V and 2 bases at J; junction bases unmatched: 1. The CDR3: CSGTRQETQYF. The CDR3 nucleotides read TGCAGTGGGACTAGACAAGAGACCCAGTACTTC.

Here the CDR3 DNA reads TGTGCCAGCTCCCCAGGTTCGGGACAAGCAAACAATCAGCCCCAGCATTTT. It codes for CASSPGSGQANNQPQHF. The chain uses TRBV18 and TRBJ1-5; D is possibly TRBD1 (6 bases). Trimming cost V 6 bases and J 3 bases, with 21 bases left between them. CDR3 length: 17 residues. Germline loops: CDR1 KGHSH, CDR2 LQKENI.

The chain recombines TRBV5-1 with TRBJ2-1; 10 positions agree with TRBD1. Germline trimming cut 5 bases from V and 9 bases from J; bases unmatched to any gene: 8. The germline gives CDR1 SGHRS, CDR2 YFSETQ. This CDR3 region has 14 residues. The CDR3 is CASSIGDRGTEQFF. CDR3 DNA: TGCGCCAGCAGTATTGGGGACAGGGGAACTGAGCAGTTCTTC.

The chain couples TRBV2 to TRBJ1-5, with 9 bases lining up with TRBD1. The V segment lost 2 bases and the J segment 5 bases; nucleotides outside the gene matches: 4. This CDR3 spans 15 amino acids. Germline CDR1 is SNHLY and CDR2 is FYNNEI. In DNA form, the CDR3 reads TGTGCCAGCAGTGAAAAGACAGGGGGAGATCAGCCCCAGCATTTT. Translation: CASSEKTGGDQPQHF.